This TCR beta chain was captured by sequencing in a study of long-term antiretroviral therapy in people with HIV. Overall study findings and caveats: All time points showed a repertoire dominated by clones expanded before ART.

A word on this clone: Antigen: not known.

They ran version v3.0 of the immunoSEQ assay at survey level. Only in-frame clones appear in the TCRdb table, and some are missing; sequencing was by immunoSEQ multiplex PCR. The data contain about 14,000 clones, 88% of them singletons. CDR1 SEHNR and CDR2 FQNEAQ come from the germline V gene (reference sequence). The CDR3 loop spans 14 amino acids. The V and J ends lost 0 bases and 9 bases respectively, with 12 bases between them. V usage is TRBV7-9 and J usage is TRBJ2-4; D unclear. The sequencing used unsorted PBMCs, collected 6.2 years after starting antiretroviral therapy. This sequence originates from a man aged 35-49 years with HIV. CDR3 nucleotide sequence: TGTGCCAGCAGCTTAGCCTCGACACGAAGCATTCAGTACTTC. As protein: CASSLASTRSIQYF.